These T cell receptor beta chains were read from a single sample in a study of blood T cell repertoires in COVID-19. Assay used: immunoSEQ multiplex PCR; TCRdb lists only in-frame clones, some missing. The sample shows about 38,000 clones, about 90% of them seen only once. Source material: peripheral blood. Receptors were obtained from a man aged 60 to 75 with active or convalescent COVID-19. CDR3s include the opening cysteine and the closing phenylalanine or tryptophan. D genes are given only for firm matches. Expanded clones get a size class; other rows say once, few or many, or leave the size out.

>.|TRBJ2-7|.|TRBV7-8
TGTGCCAGCAGCTTAGCGCCCCTGGGGCCGGGCAGGTCCTACGAGCAGTACTTC
CASSLAPLGPGRSYEQYF
>.|TRBJ2-1|.|TRBV18
TGTGCCAGCTCACCATTTATCGGGGGCTCCTACAATGAGCAGTTCTTC
CASSPFIGGSYNEQFF
>.|TRBJ2-4|TRBD2|TRBV3-1/TRBV3-2
TGTGCCAGCAGCGCGGGAGAAAACATTCAGTACTTC
CASSAGENIQYF
>.|TRBJ2-1|TRBD2|TRBV27
TGTGCCAGCAGAGCCCTAGCGGGACTAGACAATGAGCAGTTCTTC
CASRALAGLDNEQFF
>.|TRBJ2-2|.|TRBV5-4
TGTGCCAGCAGCTTGGCCAGGGCAGGCACCGGGGAGCTGTTTTTT
CASSLARAGTGELFF
>.|TRBJ1-2|TRBD1|TRBV29-1
TGCAGCGTCGACGGGACAGACTATGGCTACACCTTC
CSVDGTDYGYTF
>.|TRBJ2-6|.|TRBV11-2
TGTGCCAGCAGCTTACAGGTATCTGGGGCCAACGTCCTGACTTTC
CASSLQVSGANVLTF
>.|TRBJ2-4|TRBD2|TRBV7-8
TGTGCCAGCAGCTTAGCAAGAGCGGGAGGGCCAGGCAAAAACATTCAGTACTTC
CASSLARAGGPGKNIQYF
>.|TRBJ2-2|.|TRBV7-3
TGTGCCAGCAAGGCGGGACCCACCGGGGAGCTGTTTTTT
CASKAGPTGELFF
>.|TRBJ2-7|TRBD2|TRBV29-1
TGCAGTACCAGCGGGGCCGGCTCCTACGAGCAGTACTTC
CSTSGAGSYEQYF
>.|TRBJ2-5|TRBD2|TRBV7-2
TGTGCCAGCAGCTACCAATCCCTAGCGGGGGAGACCCAGTACTTC
CASSYQSLAGETQYF
>.|TRBJ2-2|.|TRBV5-4
TGTGCCAGCAGCGGCCTAGCAGAAAACACCGGGGAGCTGTTTTTT
CASSGLAENTGELFF
>.|TRBJ1-1|TRBD1|TRBV2
TGTGCCAGCAGTACTGACAGGGAGACTGAAGCTTTCTTT
CASSTDRETEAFF
>.|TRBJ2-5|.|TRBV5-1
TGCGCCAGCAGCTTGCGACTAGGGGTCGGAGAGACCCAGTACTTC
CASSLRLGVGETQYF
>.|TRBJ2-1|.|TRBV29-1
TGCAGCGTCAGGGGCGCATCGGGCTCCTACAATGAGCAGTTCTTC
CSVRGASGSYNEQFF
>.|TRBJ2-7|.|TRBV29-1
TGCAGCGTTCTCCGAGGTGGGTACGAGCAGTACTTC
CSVLRGGYEQYF
>.|TRBJ1-1|.|TRBV29-1
TGCAGCGCCTCTTCGACCGGGGGCACTGAAGCTTTCTTT
CSASSTGGTEAFF
>.|TRBJ2-1|.|TRBV7-3
TGTGCCAGCAGCTCCGGGACACACTACAATGAGCAGTTCTTC
CASSSGTHYNEQFF
>.|TRBJ1-3|TRBD1|TRBV25-1
TGTGCCAGCAGCCGAGCCGGGACAGGGATCTCTGGAAACACCATATATTTT
CASSRAGTGISGNTIYF
>once|TRBJ2-5|TRBD2|TRBV5-1
TGCGCCAGCAGCTTGGATCCAATAGCGGGAGGGCGAGAGACCCAGTACTTC
CASSLDPIAGGRETQYF
>.|TRBJ1-2|TRBD1|TRBV27
TGTGCCAGCAGTTACCGGGACAGGGGCGGCTACACCTTC
CASSYRDRGGYTF
>.|TRBJ2-6|TRBD2|TRBV7-8
TGTGCCAGCAGCCGACCGGGACTAGCGTCTCGTGGGGCCAACGTCCTGACTTTC
CASSRPGLASRGANVLTF
>.|TRBJ1-5|.|TRBV7-2
TGTGCCAGCAGCTTCCGAGGGTATAGCAATCAGCCCCAGCATTTT
CASSFRGYSNQPQHF
>.|TRBJ2-3|TRBD2|TRBV7-9
TGTGCCAGCAGCTTAGCGCTCGGGACTAGCGGGAGGAACACAGATACGCAGTATTTT
CASSLALGTSGRNTDTQYF
>.|TRBJ2-1|TRBD2|TRBV28
TGTGCCAGCAGTTTATGGACTAGCGGTTCTGGGGAAAATGAGCAGTTCTTC
CASSLWTSGSGENEQFF
>.|TRBJ2-5|.|TRBV11-2
TGTGCCAGCAGTTTACGTGGGGCCCTCCAAGAGACCCAGTACTTC
CASSLRGALQETQYF
>.|TRBJ2-1|TRBD2|TRBV7-2
TGTGCCAGCAGCACGGGACTAGCCTTTAATGAGCAGTTCTTC
CASSTGLAFNEQFF
>once|TRBJ2-1|TRBD2|TRBV11-2
TGTGCCAGCAGCTTAGCTTTGACTAGCGGGAGCCGTGAGCAGTTCTTC
CASSLALTSGSREQFF
>.|TRBJ1-6|.|TRBV27
TGTGCCAGCGCAAGCCAGGGATATAATTCACCCCTCCACTTT
CASASQGYNSPLHF
>.|TRBJ2-4|TRBD1|TRBV19
TGTGCCAGTAGTACCCAGGGACAGTCCAAAAACATTCAGTACTTC
CASSTQGQSKNIQYF
>.|TRBJ2-2|.|TRBV9
TGTGCCAGCAGTGCTCCGGGGGCCGGGGAGCTGTTTTTT
CASSAPGAGELFF
>once|TRBJ2-5|TRBD2|TRBV27
TGTGCCAGCAGTTTATCGAGGCTAGCGGCTGAGACCCAGTACTTC
CASSLSRLAAETQYF
>.|TRBJ2-7|.|TRBV2
TGTGCCAGCAAGAAGGACTCCTCCTACGAGCAGTACTTC
CASKKDSSYEQYF
>.|TRBJ1-4|TRBD1|TRBV29-1
TGCAGCGTGACAGGGACTAATGAAAAACTGTTTTTT
CSVTGTNEKLFF
>.|TRBJ1-2|.|TRBV6-5
TGTGCCAGCAGTTACGCCGGGATCGGCTACACCTTC
CASSYAGIGYTF
>.|TRBJ2-3|.|TRBV5-1
TGCGCCAGCAGCTCGGGAGCTACAGATACGCAGTATTTT
CASSSGATDTQYF
>once|TRBJ2-1|TRBD2|TRBV11-3
TGTGCCAGCAGCTTAGGGAACCGTGCGGGAGGGTTGGATGGGCAGTTCTTC
CASSLGNRAGGLDGQFF
>.|TRBJ2-1|TRBD2|TRBV5-6
TGTGCCAGCAGCCAGGGACTACTATACAATGAGCAGTTCTTC
CASSQGLLYNEQFF
>.|TRBJ2-3|.|TRBV30
TGTGCCTGGAGAGGGACTCCCAGCACAGATACGCAGTATTTT
CAWRGTPSTDTQYF
>once|TRBJ2-7|TRBD1|TRBV18
TGTGCCAGCTCACCCGCGGACAGGGGCTACGAGCAGTACTTC
CASSPADRGYEQYF